The sequence of this TCR beta chain was determined in a study of spatial heterogeneity in lung cancer. About the study: Detection of beta-chain sequences consistently exceeded that of alpha-chain sequences.

TCRdb reprocessed the 5' RACE reads with MiXCR, giving one entry per CDR3 protein. In the table there are more than 30,000 distinct CDR3 sequences, less than 6% of which are singletons. This CDR3 contains 13 residues. Germline V CDR1 and CDR2: GTSNPN, SVGIG (reference sequence). The germline V and J ends were trimmed by 4 bases and 7 bases, with 13 bases remaining between them. The time point: sample taken at primary tumor resection. In each case, whole RNA from tumor, nontumor lung or frozen PBMC was sequenced unsorted. The cohort: roughly 72 early-stage, untreated non-small cell lung cancer patients.

Sequenced here: PBMCs, sampled at surgery. The chain carries TRBV30 and TRBJ1-4; D unresolved. The clonotype comes from a male donor with early-stage non-small cell lung cancer. The CDR3 here is CAWMSGLIEKLFF. For the CDR3, the DNA is TGTGCCTGGATGTCCGGCCTTATTGAAAAACTGTTTTTT.